The 30 T cell receptor beta chains reported below all come from one sample, sequenced in a study of monozygotic twins with inflammatory bowel disease. Reprocessing the 5' RACE reads, TCRdb reports a single entry for every CDR3 protein and omits DNA. This sample's table reports about 380,000 distinct CDR3 sequences. The sequenced material came from blood. The source of these receptors is a human donor with ulcerative colitis or Crohn's disease, or a healthy co-twin of an affected twin (not recorded which).

The V and J genes are TRBV6-2 or TRBV6-3 and TRBJ2-7; TCRdb gives TRBD1 as the D gene, but with no DNA this cannot be confirmed. Germline V gene data show CDR1 as MNHEY and CDR2 as SVGEGT. The CDR3 length is 11 residues. The CDR3 here is CASSPWGEQYF.

This rearrangement joins TRBV7-9 to TRBJ2-5; the TRBD2 assignment by TCRdb is unverifiable without DNA. Germline CDR1 SEHNR, CDR2 FQNEAQ (reference sequence). There are 15 residues in the CDR3. CDR3 protein: CASSPTSLRSETQYF. Full variable domain (remainder filled in from reference TRBV7-9 and TRBJ2-5): DTGVSQNPRHKITKRGQNVTFRCDPISEHNRLYWYRQTLGQGPEFLTYFQNEAQLEKSRLLSDRFSAERPKGSFSTLEIQRTEQGDSAMYLCASSPTSLRSETQYFGPGTRLLVL.

This chain uses TRBV7-2 with TRBJ1-1; TCRdb's D gene call, TRBD1, goes unchecked for lack of DNA. The germline gives CDR1 SGHTA, CDR2 FQGNSA. The CDR3 covers 12 residues. The CDR3 protein is CASSLRKGAAFF. Together with reference TRBV7-2 and TRBJ1-1, the CDR3 gives the full variable domain: GAGVSQSPSNKVTEKGKDVELRCDPISGHTALYWYRQSLGQGLEFLIYFQGNSAPDKSGLPSDRFSAERTGGSVSTLTIQRTQQEDSAVYLCASSLRKGAAFFGQGTRLTVV.

CDR3 amino acids: CASSLSASGRRETQYF. The chain employs TRBV5-1 and TRBJ2-5; TCRdb's D gene call, TRBD1, goes unchecked for lack of DNA. The CDR3 covers 16 residues. Germline lookup yields CDR1 SGHRS and CDR2 YFSETQ.

The chain is built from TRBV7-2 and TRBJ1-2; as DNA is missing, the TRBD1 call by TCRdb cannot be tested. CDR1 and CDR2 (germline): SGHTA, FQGNSA. CDR3 length: 11 amino acids. CDR3 residues: CASRGVRGYTF.

The chain links TRBV5-1 to TRBJ2-1. Germline CDR1 is SGHRS and CDR2 is YFSETQ. The CDR3 totals 15 residues. CDR3 loop: CASSLRMSSYNEQFF. The whole variable domain, remainder taken from reference TRBV5-1 and TRBJ2-1, is KAGVTQTPRYLIKTRGQQVTLSCSPISGHRSVSWYQQTPGQGLQFLFEYFSETQRNKGNFPGRFSGRQFSNSRSEMNVSTLELGDSALYLCASSLRMSSYNEQFFGPGTRLTVL.

This chain connects TRBV14 to TRBJ2-5. This CDR3 comprises 14 residues. CDR1 is SGHDN and CDR2 is FVKESK in the germline V gene. The CDR3 loop is CASSQSLNSGTQYF. Drawing the rest from reference TRBV14 and TRBJ2-5, the complete variable domain is EAGVTQFPSHSVIEKGQTVTLRCDPISGHDNLYWYRRVMGKEIKFLLHFVKESKQDESGMPNNRFLAERTGGTYSTLKVQPAELEDSGVYFCASSQSLNSGTQYFGPGTRLLVL.

This CDR3 reads CASPNRTGGLDGNFRRTGELFF. The rearrangement links TRBV23-1 to TRBJ2-2; TCRdb proposes TRBD1, but this gene call is untestable without DNA. TRBV23-1 is an open reading frame whose function is uncertain. The CDR3 is 22 amino acids.

This sequence joins TRBV12-3 or TRBV12-4 and TRBJ2-7; TCRdb returns TRBD1, unconfirmable since there is no DNA. The CDR3 has 14 residues. CDR3 loop: CASSLQTGRYEQYF.

The genes are TRBV7-9 and TRBJ2-7; TCRdb proposes TRBD1, but this gene call is untestable without DNA. Germline-derived CDR1 and CDR2 are SEHNR and FQNEAQ (reference sequence). CDR3 length: 17 amino acids. The CDR3 reads CASSPLDGGGIFYEQYF.

The CDR3 loop is CASRGRGQGNTIYF. The chain recombines TRBV25-1 with TRBJ1-3; TCRdb returns TRBD1, unconfirmable since there is no DNA. The CDR3 spans 14 residues. The germline V gene has CDR1 MGHDK and CDR2 SYGVNS.

The CDR3 here is CASSPEALTGSCGNTIYF. V and J are TRBV3-1 and TRBJ1-3; TCRdb names TRBD1, which stays unverified in the absence of DNA. The CDR3 has 18 residues. CDR1 and CDR2 (germline): LGHDT, YNNKEL (reference sequence).

The chain links TRBV6-6 to TRBJ1-4; there is no DNA to check the TCRdb D call of TRBD1. The CDR3 length is 14 residues. CDR1 is MNHNY, CDR2 SVGAGI, per germline (reference sequence). The CDR3 loop is CASSYGRGREKLFF.

The chain joins TRBV7-2 to TRBJ2-3; TCRdb names TRBD1, which stays unverified in the absence of DNA. This CDR3 spans 15 amino acids. Germline V gene lookup returns CDR1 SGHTA and CDR2 FQGNSA. The CDR3 here is CASSLQGGMADTQYF.

This chain links TRBV18 with TRBJ1-2; with no DNA, the TCRdb D assignment of TRBD1 cannot be verified. Germline V gives CDR1 KGHSH, CDR2 LQKENI. The CDR3 covers 16 residues. The CDR3 region is CASSRFGTGDNYGYTF.

V usage is TRBV25-1 and J usage is TRBJ2-4; the D call from TCRdb, TRBD1, cannot be confirmed without DNA. The germline gives CDR1 MGHDK, CDR2 SYGVNS. The CDR3 has 15 residues. Here the CDR3 reads CASSEARDSKNIQYF.

CDR3 region: CASSLRTNSDTDTQYF. This sequence joins TRBV12-3 or TRBV12-4 and TRBJ2-3. CDR3 length: 16 amino acids.

The chain has TRBV12-3 or TRBV12-4 and TRBJ1-2. The CDR3 contains 14 residues. The CDR3 protein is CASSLHSSNYGYTF.

The gene calls are TRBV3-1 and TRBJ1-4; the TCRdb D gene call, TRBD1, has no DNA to confirm it. Germline values: CDR1 LGHDT, CDR2 YNNKEL (reference sequence). The CDR3 is 13 amino acids. This CDR3 is CASSLDRDEKLFF.

The J gene is TRBJ1-6, the V gene TRBV7-2; TCRdb lists TRBD1, though no DNA is available to test this call. The CDR3 totals 16 residues. The germline V gene encodes CDR1 SGHTA and CDR2 FQGNSA. The CDR3 is CASSLSGTGANSPLHF.

This chain links TRBV7-2 with TRBJ2-1; TCRdb gives TRBD2 as the D gene, but with no DNA this cannot be confirmed. The CDR3 is 12 amino acids. The germline gives CDR1 SGHTA, CDR2 FQGNSA. The CDR3 sequence: CASSLLAIEQFF.

The gene calls are TRBV18 and TRBJ2-7; with no DNA, the TCRdb D assignment of TRBD1 cannot be verified. The CDR3 runs to 15 residues. Germline V gene lookup returns CDR1 KGHSH and CDR2 LQKENI. CDR3 sequence reads: CASSLPGQGGYEQYF.

V and J are TRBV27 and TRBJ2-2; TCRdb's assignment of TRBD1 cannot be checked, as there is no DNA. Germline assignment: CDR1 MNHEY and CDR2 SMNVEV (reference sequence). The CDR3 is 11 amino acids. The CDR3 here is CASSWGRELFF.

This rearrangement joins TRBV20-1 to TRBJ1-5. CDR1 and CDR2 from the germline V gene are DFQATT and SNEGSKA (reference sequence). This CDR3 spans 13 amino acids. CDR3 sequence reads: CSAREHGNQPQHF.

The chain joins TRBV27 to TRBJ2-5; TCRdb's D gene call, TRBD2, goes unchecked for lack of DNA. Germline assignment: CDR1 MNHEY and CDR2 SMNVEV (reference sequence). CDR3 length equals 12 residues. The CDR3 sequence: CASSLPSETQYF.

This chain links TRBV12-3 or TRBV12-4 with TRBJ2-6. The CDR3 runs 15 residues. CDR3 sequence reads: CASSFWVPGANVLTF.

The CDR3 is CASSLVSTTNEKLFF. The rearrangement uses TRBV7-2 and TRBJ1-4. Germline V gene lookup returns CDR1 SGHTA and CDR2 FQGNSA. This CDR3 spans 15 amino acids.

CDR3 in amino acids: CASSFARGQAGELFF. J is TRBJ2-2 and V is TRBV5-1; TCRdb's assignment of TRBD1 cannot be checked, as there is no DNA. The CDR3 loop spans 15 amino acids. Per germline, CDR1 SGHRS and CDR2 YFSETQ.

V is TRBV28 and J is TRBJ2-5; TCRdb picks TRBD1, but there is no DNA to check that call. Per germline, CDR1 MDHEN and CDR2 SYDVKM. This CDR3 is built from 16 residues. The chain's CDR3 is CASSSPAGGGTGTQYF.

The J gene is TRBJ2-2, the V gene TRBV5-5; TCRdb gives TRBD1 as the D gene, but with no DNA this cannot be confirmed. CDR3 length: 16 amino acids. The germline V gene has CDR1 SGHKS and CDR2 YYEKEE (reference sequence). CDR3 sequence reads: CASSSRQGAGTGELFF.